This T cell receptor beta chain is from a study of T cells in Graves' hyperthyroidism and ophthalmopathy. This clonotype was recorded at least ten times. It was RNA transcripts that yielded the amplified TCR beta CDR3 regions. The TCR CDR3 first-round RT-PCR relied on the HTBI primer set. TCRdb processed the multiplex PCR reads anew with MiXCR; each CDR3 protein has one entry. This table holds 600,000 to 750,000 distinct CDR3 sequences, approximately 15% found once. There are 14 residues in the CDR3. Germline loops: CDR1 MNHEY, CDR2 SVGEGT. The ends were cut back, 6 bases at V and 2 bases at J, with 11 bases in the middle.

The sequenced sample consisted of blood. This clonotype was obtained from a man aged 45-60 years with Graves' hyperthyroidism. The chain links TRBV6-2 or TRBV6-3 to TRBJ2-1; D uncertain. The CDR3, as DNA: TGTGCCAGCAGCTTGAGCGAACCCTACAATGAGCAGTTCTTC. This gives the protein CASSLSEPYNEQFF.